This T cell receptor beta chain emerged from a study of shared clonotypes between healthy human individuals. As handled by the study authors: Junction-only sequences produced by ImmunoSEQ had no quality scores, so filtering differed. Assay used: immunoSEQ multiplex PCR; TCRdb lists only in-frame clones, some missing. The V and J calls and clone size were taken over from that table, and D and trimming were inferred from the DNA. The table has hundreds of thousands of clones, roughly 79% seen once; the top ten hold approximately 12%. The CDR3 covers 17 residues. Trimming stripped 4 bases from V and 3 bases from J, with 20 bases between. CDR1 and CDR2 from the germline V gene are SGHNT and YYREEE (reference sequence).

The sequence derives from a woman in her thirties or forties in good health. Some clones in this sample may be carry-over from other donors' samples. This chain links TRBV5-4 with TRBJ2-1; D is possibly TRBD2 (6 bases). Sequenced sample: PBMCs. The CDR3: CASSLMEDAGNYNEQFF. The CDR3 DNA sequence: TGTGCCAGCAGCCTTATGGAGGACGCGGGGAACTACAATGAGCAGTTCTTC.